One sample yielded the 6 T cell receptor beta chains listed below, sequenced in a study of blood T cell repertoires in COVID-19. Libraries were prepared by immunoSEQ multiplex PCR; TCRdb keeps only in-frame clonotypes and omits some of them. The sample yields about 300,000 clones, approximately 83% seen once. Sequencing used peripheral blood. Receptor source: a woman aged 45-65 years who had recovered from COVID-19.

The gene calls are TRBV6-5 and TRBJ1-6, with D perhaps TRBD1 (5 bases). The germline V and J ends were trimmed by 2 bases and 8 bases, with 13 bases remaining between them. This CDR3 is built from 15 residues. CDR1 and CDR2 from the germline V gene are MNHEY and SVGAGI. The CDR3: CASSYADRDYSPLHF. The CDR3 bases are TGTGCCAGCAGTTACGCCGACAGAGACTATTCACCCCTCCACTTT.

V is TRBV24-1 and J is TRBJ2-7; D might be TRBD2 (6 bases). The CDR3 is made up of 13 amino acids. Trimming left V 4 bases short and J 5 bases short, with 11 bases between. CDR1 KGHDR and CDR2 SFDVKD come from the germline V gene. In nucleotides, the CDR3 is TGTGCCACCAGTGACCACGGGAGCCACGAGCAGTACTTC. It yields the protein CATSDHGSHEQYF.

The CDR3, as DNA: TGCGCCAGCAGCCAAGATGGCTTAGATACGCAGTATTTT. Protein product: CASSQDGLDTQYF. This chain uses TRBV4-1 with TRBJ2-3; D call uncertain. V was pared by 0 bases and J by 5 bases, with 6 bases between. CDR3 size: 13 residues. Germline-derived CDR1 and CDR2 are MGHRA and YSYEKL.

The J gene is TRBJ1-2, the V gene TRBV6-2 or TRBV6-3; tentatively, D is TRBD1 (5 bases). V gave up 6 bases and J gave up 4 bases, with 18 bases separating them. Germline loops: CDR1 MNHEY, CDR2 SVGEGT. The CDR3 length is 15 residues. The chain's CDR3 is CASSPSSGLRYGYTF. In nucleotides, the CDR3 is TGTGCCAGCAGCCCCAGTTCGGGACTCCGCTATGGCTACACCTTC.

This clone was counted at least ten times. The rearrangement uses TRBV18 and TRBJ2-7, with D possibly being TRBD2 (5 bases). Germline assignment: CDR1 KGHSH and CDR2 LQKENI. Deletions cut 6 bases from V and 0 bases from J, with 12 bases between. This CDR3 spans 14 amino acids. The CDR3 region is CASSLDSNSYEQYF. In nucleotides, the CDR3 is TGTGCCAGCTCCCTGGACTCAAACTCCTACGAGCAGTACTTC.

The chain recombines TRBV7-6 with TRBJ2-2; 9 positions agree with TRBD2. This CDR3 region has 18 residues. Germline-derived CDR1 and CDR2 are SGHVS and FNYEAQ. Unmatched junction bases numbered 13, after V lost 8 bases and J lost 0 bases. The CDR3 sequence: CASFPRASGTSNTGELFF. CDR3 in DNA: TGTGCCAGCTTCCCGCGGGCTAGCGGGACCTCGAACACCGGGGAGCTGTTTTTT.